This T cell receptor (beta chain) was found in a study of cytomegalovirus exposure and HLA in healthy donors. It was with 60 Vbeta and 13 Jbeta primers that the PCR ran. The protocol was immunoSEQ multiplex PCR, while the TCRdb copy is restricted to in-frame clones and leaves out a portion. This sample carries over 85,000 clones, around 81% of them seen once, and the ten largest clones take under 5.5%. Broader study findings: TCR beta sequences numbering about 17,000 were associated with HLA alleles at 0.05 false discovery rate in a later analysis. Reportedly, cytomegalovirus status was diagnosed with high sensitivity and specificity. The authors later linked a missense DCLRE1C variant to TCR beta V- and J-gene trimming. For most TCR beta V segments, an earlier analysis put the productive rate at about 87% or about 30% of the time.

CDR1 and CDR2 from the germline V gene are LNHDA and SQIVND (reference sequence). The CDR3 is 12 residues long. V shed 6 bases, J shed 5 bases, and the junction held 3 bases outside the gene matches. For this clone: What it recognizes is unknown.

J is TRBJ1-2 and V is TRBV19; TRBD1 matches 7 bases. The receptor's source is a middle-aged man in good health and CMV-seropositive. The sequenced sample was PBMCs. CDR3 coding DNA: TGTGCCAGTAGGGGGACAGCTTATGGCTACACCTTC. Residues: CASRGTAYGYTF.